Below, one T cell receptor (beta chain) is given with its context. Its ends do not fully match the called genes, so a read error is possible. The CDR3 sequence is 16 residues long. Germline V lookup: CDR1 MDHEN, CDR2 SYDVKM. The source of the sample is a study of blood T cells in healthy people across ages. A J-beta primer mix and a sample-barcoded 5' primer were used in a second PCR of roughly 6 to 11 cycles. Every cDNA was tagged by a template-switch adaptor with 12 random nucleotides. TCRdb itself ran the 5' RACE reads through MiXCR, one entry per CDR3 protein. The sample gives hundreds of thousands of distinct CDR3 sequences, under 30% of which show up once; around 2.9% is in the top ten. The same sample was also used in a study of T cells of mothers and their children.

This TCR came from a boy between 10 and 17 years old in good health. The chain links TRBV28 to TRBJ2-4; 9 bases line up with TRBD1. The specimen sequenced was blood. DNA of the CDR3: TGTGCCAGCAGTCTATGGGGGACAGGGGCCAAAAACATTCAGTACTTC. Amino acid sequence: CASSLWGTGAKNIQYF.